Shown below are 15 T cell receptor beta chains from a single sample sequenced in a study of vaccination and CD4 T cells after COVID-19. The antigens of these receptors remain unknown. Cultured CD4+ T cells had their DNA profiled by the Oncomine TCR Beta short-read assay. One entry per CDR3 protein results from TCRdb running MiXCR on the PCR reads. The repertoire holds 20,000 to 30,000 distinct CDR3 sequences, with 45% to 50% as singletons. Treatment specified: roughly ten-day PBMC culture with coronavirus spike peptide pools or control peptides (ViraFEST assay). The sequenced sample consisted of CD4+ T cells from blood, cultured in vitro. The receptors were gathered from a human donor who had recovered from COVID-19.

The rearrangement joins TRBV6-5 to TRBJ2-7; 8 positions match TRBD1. This CDR3 region has 18 residues. V lost 0 bases and J lost 5; bases outside the gene matches: 15. CDR1 and CDR2 (germline): MNHEY, SVGAGI. The CDR3 loop is CASSYSRLGTGGLHEQYF. CDR3 sequence (DNA): TGTGCCAGCAGTTACTCACGTCTCGGAACAGGGGGTCTTCACGAGCAGTACTTC.

The V gene is TRBV19, the J gene TRBJ2-7; maybe TRBD1 (5 bases). The germline gives CDR1 LNHDA, CDR2 SQIVND (reference sequence). V was clipped by 5 bases and J by 2 bases, with 13 bases between them. CDR3 length: 14 amino acids. The CDR3 sequence: CASSDTGGTYEQYF. The CDR3 region has the DNA TGTGCCAGTAGTGATACAGGCGGCACCTACGAGCAGTACTTC.

V and J are TRBV20-1 and TRBJ1-1; D is ambiguous. This CDR3 region has 13 residues. Trimming shortened V by 3 bases and J by 1 base, and 9 bases separated the two germline ends. Germline lookup yields CDR1 DFQATT and CDR2 SNEGSKA (reference sequence). The CDR3 sequence: CSARETWNTEAFF. The CDR3 coding sequence is TGCAGTGCTAGGGAGACATGGAACACTGAAGCTTTCTTT.

This chain uses TRBV7-9 with TRBJ1-5, with D maybe TRBD1 (5 bases). In germline, CDR1 is SEHNR, CDR2 FQNEAQ (reference sequence). This CDR3 is built from 14 residues. V was clipped by 5 bases and J by 4 bases, with 12 bases between them. CDR3 sequence: CASSIAGWNQPQHF. The CDR3 DNA is TGTGCCAGCAGCATTGCAGGGTGGAATCAGCCCCAGCATTTT.

This clonotype is a singleton in its sample. The chain uses TRBV4-3 and TRBJ2-3; TRBD1 agrees at 7 bases. J gave up 0 bases and V 1 base, and 10 bases lay outside the gene matches. The CDR3 has 18 amino acids. In germline, CDR1 is LGHNA, CDR2 YSLEER. The CDR3: CASSQGPTTGPSTDTQYF. CDR3 DNA: TGCGCCAGCAGCCAAGGTCCGACGACAGGGCCGAGCACAGATACGCAGTATTTT.

J is TRBJ2-7 and V is TRBV7-6; TRBD1 agrees at 11 bases. Unmatched junction bases numbered 3, after V lost 5 bases and J lost 9 bases. Germline assignment: CDR1 SGHVS and CDR2 FNYEAQ. CDR3 length equals 12 residues. The CDR3 here is CASSEDRGPQYF. DNA for the CDR3: TGTGCCAGCAGCGAGGACAGGGGGCCGCAGTACTTC.

The rearrangement links TRBV28 to TRBJ1-4; D unresolved. Germline V gene lookup returns CDR1 MDHEN and CDR2 SYDVKM. The CDR3 covers 14 residues. Trimming left V 6 bases short and J 0 bases short, with 8 bases between. CDR3 DNA sequence: TGTGCCAGCAGAGACGGAACAACTAATGAAAAACTGTTTTTT. It codes for CASRDGTTNEKLFF.

This clonotype was picked up a small number of times. This chain uses TRBV20-1 with TRBJ1-5; no clear D gene. The length of the CDR3 is 14 residues. Germline values: CDR1 DFQATT, CDR2 SNEGSKA (reference sequence). Trimming removed 4 bases from V and 3 bases from J, with 13 bases in between. The CDR3 region has the DNA TGCAGTGCTACGAGTTCCGGGAACAATCAGCCCCAGCATTTT. This sequence encodes CSATSSGNNQPQHF.

This chain uses TRBV28 with TRBJ2-1; perhaps TRBD2 as D (6 bases). The CDR3 contains 15 residues. V shed 5 bases and J shed 4 bases, with 15 bases lying between them. From germline, CDR1 is MDHEN and CDR2 SYDVKM. CDR3 amino acids: CASSPRGVAYNEQFF. In DNA form, the CDR3 reads TGTGCCAGCAGTCCCCGCGGGGTCGCTTACAATGAGCAGTTCTTC.

The rearrangement joins TRBV23-1 to TRBJ2-3; TRBD1 might be the D (5 bases). TRBV23-1 is given ORF status, its function remaining uncertain. The CDR3 is 15 residues long. With 8 bases removed from V and 3 bases from J, the gap between germline ends came to 18 bases. The CDR3 here is CASRLRDKKTDTQYF. In DNA form, the CDR3 reads TGCGCCAGCCGACTCAGGGATAAGAAAACAGATACGCAGTATTTT.

This chain links TRBV29-1 with TRBJ1-2; 9 nucleotides match TRBD1. Trimming at V came to 6 bases and at J to 14 bases, leaving 7 bases not matched to a gene. CDR1 and CDR2 from the germline V gene are SQVTM and ANQGSEA. The CDR3 has 10 residues. CDR3 sequence: CSVYTGGFTF. The DNA of the CDR3 is TGCAGCGTCTATACAGGGGGCTTTACCTTC.

The rearrangement links TRBV7-9 to TRBJ2-7, with 7 bases aligning to TRBD1. The CDR3 runs 16 residues. The trim removed 6 bases at V and 2 bases at J, leaving 13 bases unmatched. CDR1 is SEHNR, CDR2 FQNEAQ, per germline (reference sequence). For the CDR3, the DNA is TGTGCCAGCAGTCAAGGGGCCGGGACAGAGACCTACGAGCAGTACTTC. This codes for CASSQGAGTETYEQYF.

The V gene is TRBV6-1, the J gene TRBJ1-6; D not certain. Germline V gives CDR1 MNHNS, CDR2 SASEGT. This CDR3 spans 13 amino acids. V dropped 4 bases and J dropped 4 bases, with 5 bases sitting between them. CDR3: CASSAEYNSPLHF. In nucleotides, the CDR3 is TGTGCCAGCAGTGCGGAGTATAATTCACCCCTCCACTTT.

The rearrangement uses TRBV2 and TRBJ2-2; D is unresolved. CDR1 and CDR2 (germline): SNHLY, FYNNEI. This CDR3 region has 14 residues. Trimming took 8 bases from V and 1 from J, leaving 11 bases between them. CDR3 residues: CASGRTVNTGELFF. The CDR3 DNA reads as TGTGCCAGCGGAAGGACGGTGAACACCGGGGAGCTGTTTTTT.

The rearrangement uses TRBV29-1 and TRBJ2-3; 12 bases are a match to TRBD2. The CDR3 totals 15 residues. The V gene's germline CDR1 is SQVTM and CDR2 ANQGSEA. After removal of 1 base from V and 2 bases from J, the junction contained 1 base not matched to a gene. Here the CDR3 DNA reads TGCAGCGTTGAAGGGACTAGCGGGAACACAGATACGCAGTATTTT. Residues: CSVEGTSGNTDTQYF.